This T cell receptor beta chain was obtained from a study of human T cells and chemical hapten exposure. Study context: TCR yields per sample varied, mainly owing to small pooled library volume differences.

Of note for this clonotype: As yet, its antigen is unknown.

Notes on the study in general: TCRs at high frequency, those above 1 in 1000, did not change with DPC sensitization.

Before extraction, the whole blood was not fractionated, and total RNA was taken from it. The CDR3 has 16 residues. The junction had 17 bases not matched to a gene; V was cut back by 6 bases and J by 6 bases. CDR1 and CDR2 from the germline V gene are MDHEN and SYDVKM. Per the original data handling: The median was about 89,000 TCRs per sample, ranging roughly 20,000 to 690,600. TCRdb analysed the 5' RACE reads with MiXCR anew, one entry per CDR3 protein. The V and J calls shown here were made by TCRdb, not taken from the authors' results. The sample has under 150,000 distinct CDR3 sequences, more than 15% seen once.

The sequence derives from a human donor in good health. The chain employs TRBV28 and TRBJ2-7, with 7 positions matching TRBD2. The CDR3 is CASRSPNSGPLGEQYF. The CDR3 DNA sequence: TGTGCCAGCAGATCTCCAAATAGCGGGCCCCTGGGCGAGCAGTACTTC.